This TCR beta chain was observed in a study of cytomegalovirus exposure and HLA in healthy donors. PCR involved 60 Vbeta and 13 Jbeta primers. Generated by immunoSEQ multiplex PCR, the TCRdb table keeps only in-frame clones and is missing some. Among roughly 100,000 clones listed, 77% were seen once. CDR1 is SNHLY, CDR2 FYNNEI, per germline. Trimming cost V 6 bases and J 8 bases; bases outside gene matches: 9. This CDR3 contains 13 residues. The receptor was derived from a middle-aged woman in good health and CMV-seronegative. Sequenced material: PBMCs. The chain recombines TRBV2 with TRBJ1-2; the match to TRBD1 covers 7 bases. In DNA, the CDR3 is TGTGCCAGCAGGGAGACAGGGATAGCGGGCTACACCTTC. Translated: CASRETGIAGYTF.